This T cell receptor (beta chain) came from a study of T cells in Graves' hyperthyroidism and ophthalmopathy. This CDR3 comprises 12 residues. Germline CDR1 is MNHEY and CDR2 is SMNVEV (reference sequence). Trimming cost V 2 bases and J 7 bases, with 8 bases left between them. This clonotype was recorded at least ten times. Its antigen is undetermined. Study outcomes and limitations: In simple terms, a model built on 13 V-J features told ophthalmopathy apart from stable hyperthyroidism.

Regions amplified from RNA transcripts were the TCR beta CDR3 regions. In the first-round RT-PCR of the TCR CDR3, the HTBI primer set was used. TCRdb recomputed calls from the multiplex PCR reads with MiXCR, one row per CDR3 protein. The sample includes a few hundred thousand distinct CDR3 sequences, around 15% seen only once; the top ten take about 33%. The specimen was blood. The TCR sequence derives from a woman aged 50 to 60 with Graves' hyperthyroidism that later progressed to Graves' ophthalmopathy. The rearrangement links TRBV27 to TRBJ1-2; TRBD1 might be the D (6 bases). The CDR3 nucleotides read TGTGCCAGCAGTTTACAGGGGTTTGGCTACACCTTC. Translating gives CASSLQGFGYTF.